A selection of T cell receptor beta chains follows, all from one sample in a study of shared clonotypes between healthy human individuals. Some clones are missing from TCRdb's copy, which holds only in-frame ones; the method was immunoSEQ multiplex PCR. Seen here are some 2.1 million clones, over 85% observed once, and the top ten hold around 1.7%. Sequencing used naive CD8+ T cells from PBMCs. The receptors here all came from a man between 18 and 29 years old in good health. Some clones in this sample may be carry-over from other donors' samples. Each CDR3 is given with its conserved first and last residue. The D gene is left open where the match is weak. Some rows mark clone size as missing; the rest say once, few, many or name a class of expanded clone.

v_gene	abundance	len	d_gene	j_gene	CDR3aa	CDR3nt
TRBV27	.	17	TRBD1	TRBJ1-5	CASSPEPGQASGGPQHF	TGTGCCAGCAGCCCAGAGCCGGGACAGGCCTCCGGAGGGCCCCAGCATTTT
TRBV19	once	15	.	TRBJ1-2	CASSILGPYNYGYTF	TGTGCCAGTAGTATCCTGGGCCCCTATAACTATGGCTACACCTTC
TRBV2	.	16	.	TRBJ1-4	CASSDPGPAVNEKLFF	TGTGCCAGCAGTGACCCGGGTCCGGCCGTTAATGAAAAACTGTTTTTT
TRBV11-2	.	13	.	TRBJ2-4	CASSLGAKNIQYF	TGTGCCAGCAGCCTCGGAGCCAAAAACATTCAGTACTTC
TRBV4-1	.	15	TRBD2	TRBJ2-7	CASSQTGTSSYEQYF	TGCGCCAGCAGCCAAACCGGGACTAGCAGCTACGAGCAGTACTTC
TRBV6-5	.	14	.	TRBJ1-1	CASSYSTLNTEAFF	TGTGCCAGCAGTTACTCAACTCTGAACACTGAAGCTTTCTTT
TRBV27	.	16	.	TRBJ2-7	CASSLSAGEASYEQYF	TGTGCCAGCAGTTTATCGGCAGGGGAGGCCTCCTACGAGCAGTACTTC
TRBV5-4	.	19	TRBD1	TRBJ1-5	CASSSTRYRDRSPNQPQHF	TGTGCCAGCAGCTCGACTCGCTACCGGGACAGGTCCCCCAATCAGCCCCAGCATTTT
TRBV27	.	14	TRBD2	TRBJ2-1	CASRHRGSAYEQFF	TGTGCCAGCAGGCACCGCGGGAGTGCGTATGAGCAGTTCTTC
TRBV28	.	15	.	TRBJ2-7	CASSLWVGATYEQYF	TGTGCCAGCAGTTTATGGGTAGGTGCAACCTACGAGCAGTACTTC
TRBV15	once	16	.	TRBJ1-1	CATSGSTWGGRSEAFF	TGTGCCACCTCAGGGAGCACTTGGGGGGGTCGGTCTGAAGCTTTCTTT
TRBV18	few	12	.	TRBJ1-1	CASSPDSPEAFF	TGTGCCAGCTCACCCGACAGTCCTGAAGCTTTCTTT
TRBV6-4	.	14	TRBD1	TRBJ2-1	CASSYRGSYNEQFF	TGTGCCAGCAGTTACAGGGGTTCCTACAATGAGCAGTTCTTC
TRBV7-3	.	14	.	TRBJ2-1	CASSPSGSLNEQFF	TGTGCCAGCAGCCCCAGCGGGTCCCTAAATGAGCAGTTCTTC
TRBV19	.	11	.	TRBJ1-1	CASTAESEAFF	TGTGCCAGTACGGCGGAAAGTGAAGCTTTCTTT
TRBV6-4	few	14	.	TRBJ2-1	CASSYNPASNEQFF	TGTGCCAGCAGTTACAACCCTGCATCCAATGAGCAGTTCTTC
TRBV5-5	.	16	TRBD2	TRBJ2-7	CASSRREREYPYEQYF	TGTGCCAGCAGCAGGCGTGAGCGGGAGTATCCCTACGAGCAGTACTTC
TRBV5-5	.	13	.	TRBJ2-7	CASSLSDPREQYF	TGTGCCAGCAGCTTATCGGATCCGCGCGAGCAGTACTTC
TRBV19	.	14	.	TRBJ2-3	CASRDQGVWNTQYF	TGTGCCAGCCGGGACCAGGGAGTTTGGAATACGCAGTATTTT
TRBV4-1	.	14	.	TRBJ2-2	CASSHGGVGGELFF	TGCGCCAGCAGCCATGGAGGGGTAGGCGGGGAGCTGTTTTTT
TRBV30	.	14	TRBD2	TRBJ2-3	CAWGTSGSTDTQYF	TGTGCCTGGGGTACTAGCGGGAGCACAGATACGCAGTATTTT
TRBV7-6	.	16	TRBD2	TRBJ2-2	CASSFLAGDGTGELFF	TGTGCCAGCAGCTTTTTAGCGGGAGATGGCACCGGGGAGCTGTTTTTT
TRBV4-1	.	16	.	TRBJ2-3	CASSQESSRTADTQYF	TGCGCCAGCAGCCAAGAGAGTAGCCGAACGGCAGATACGCAGTATTTT
TRBV28	.	12	.	TRBJ2-7	CASSPAPYEQYF	TGTGCCAGCAGTCCCGCCCCCTACGAGCAGTACTTC
TRBV27	.	16	.	TRBJ2-1	CASSPPPGFKMWEQFF	TGTGCCAGCAGTCCCCCCCCCGGGTTTAAAATGTGGGAGCAGTTCTTC
TRBV29-1	.	16	.	TRBJ2-1	CSVGGVGGPADQREFF	TGCAGCGTTGGTGGGGTAGGTGGTCCAGCGGACCAACGGGAGTTCTTC
TRBV25-1	.	13	.	TRBJ1-2	CASSIAGAYGYTF	TGTGCCAGCAGTATAGCGGGCGCATATGGCTACACCTTC
TRBV5-6	.	16	.	TRBJ2-7	CASSLGGSFLSYEQYF	TGTGCCAGCAGCTTGGGTGGCAGTTTTTTATCCTACGAGCAGTACTTC
TRBV11-2	.	14	.	TRBJ2-7	CASSLGGEIYEQYF	TGTGCCAGCAGCTTAGGCGGGGAAATATACGAGCAGTACTTC
TRBV28	.	15	.	TRBJ2-7	CASSAIRPRGHEQYF	TGTGCCAGTTCGGCCATTAGGCCACGAGGGCACGAGCAGTACTTC
TRBV13	.	13	TRBD2	TRBJ2-5	CASSSLAGGTQYF	TGTGCCAGCAGCTCCCTAGCGGGAGGGACCCAGTACTTC
TRBV2	.	13	.	TRBJ1-4	CASSGGTNEKLFF	TGTGCCAGCAGTGGGGGGACAAATGAAAAACTGTTTTTT
TRBV4-1	.	13	TRBD2	TRBJ2-1	CASSQGLAREQFF	TGCGCCAGCAGCCAGGGACTAGCGCGAGAGCAGTTCTTC
TRBV28	.	15	.	TRBJ2-1	CASSLTPSSYNEQFF	TGTGCCAGCAGTTTAACACCAAGCTCCTACAATGAGCAGTTCTTC
TRBV7-9	.	16	.	TRBJ2-7	CASRKSNRLASDEQYF	TGTGCCAGCCGGAAGAGTAACCGGCTAGCTTCCGACGAGCAGTACTTC
TRBV28	.	17	.	TRBJ2-7	CASSPITGIIRSYEQYF	TGTGCCAGCAGTCCAATCACAGGGATTATTCGGTCCTACGAGCAGTACTTC
TRBV7-9	.	16	TRBD1	TRBJ1-4	CASSPTTGQGREKLFF	TGTGCCAGCAGCCCGACTACGGGACAGGGGCGGGAAAAACTGTTTTTT
TRBV2	.	13	.	TRBJ2-5	CASSDTSSETQYF	TGTGCCAGCAGTGATACTAGCTCAGAGACCCAGTACTTC
TRBV11-2	.	15	TRBD2	TRBJ2-4	CASSLISGRGSIQYF	TGTGCCAGCAGCTTGATAAGCGGGAGAGGGAGCATTCAGTACTTC
TRBV7-9	once	13	.	TRBJ2-7	CASSFDQTYEQYF	TGTGCCAGCAGCTTCGATCAAACCTACGAGCAGTACTTC
TRBV11-2	few	14	.	TRBJ1-3	CASSYTGTGNTIYF	TGTGCCAGCAGCTATACAGGGACTGGAAACACCATATATTTT
TRBV19	.	14	.	TRBJ2-5	CASSMWPSQETQYF	TGTGCCAGTAGTATGTGGCCGAGCCAAGAGACCCAGTACTTC
TRBV9	.	14	.	TRBJ1-4	CASNNRDSEEKLFF	TGTGCCAGCAACAACAGGGATTCGGAAGAAAAACTGTTTTTT
TRBV6-5	.	14	.	TRBJ2-3	CASSSGPQPDTQYF	TGTGCCAGCAGTTCGGGACCCCAGCCAGATACGCAGTATTTT
TRBV7-9	.	13	.	TRBJ2-7	CASSSEAAYEQYF	TGTGCCAGCAGCTCCGAAGCGGCCTACGAGCAGTACTTC
TRBV27	.	14	.	TRBJ2-1	CASSFGLAVNEQFF	TGTGCCAGCAGTTTTGGTCTAGCAGTGAATGAGCAGTTCTTC
TRBV5-3	.	15	TRBD1	TRBJ2-1	CARSPKTGMNNEQFF	TGTGCCAGAAGCCCAAAGACAGGGATGAACAATGAGCAGTTCTTC
TRBV7-2	.	14	.	TRBJ2-3	CASSLGTYGDTQYF	TGTGCCAGCAGCTTAGGGACCTACGGAGATACGCAGTATTTT
TRBV7-5	.	15	.	TRBJ2-5	CVRSFRTGLGETQYF	TGTGTCAGAAGCTTTCGGACAGGCCTTGGTGAGACCCAGTACTTC
TRBV11-2	.	16	TRBD1	TRBJ2-1	CASSLLDRERVNEQFF	TGTGCCAGCAGCTTACTGGACAGGGAACGGGTCAATGAGCAGTTCTTC
TRBV29-1	.	14	.	TRBJ2-3	CSVDIRGSTDTQYF	TGCAGCGTTGATATTCGCGGGAGCACAGATACGCAGTATTTT
TRBV7-9	.	17	.	TRBJ2-1	CASSLGEREPPFDEQFF	TGTGCCAGCAGCTTAGGGGAACGGGAGCCCCCGTTTGATGAGCAGTTCTTC
TRBV10-3	.	13	.	TRBJ2-7	CAISEAGYYEQYF	TGTGCCATCAGTGAGGCAGGGTATTACGAGCAGTACTTC
TRBV15	.	15	TRBD2	TRBJ2-1	CATSTPSGVGNEQFF	TGTGCCACCAGTACGCCTAGCGGGGTTGGGAATGAGCAGTTCTTC
TRBV6-6	.	14	.	TRBJ1-1	CASTLWGAGTEAFF	TGTGCCAGCACCCTCTGGGGGGCTGGCACTGAAGCTTTCTTT
TRBV27	.	14	.	TRBJ2-2	CASSFGGYTGELFF	TGTGCCAGCAGTTTCGGGGGCTACACCGGGGAGCTGTTTTTT
TRBV5-1	.	15	TRBD1	TRBJ1-2	CASSQGQGKNYGYTF	TGCGCCAGCAGCCAAGGACAGGGGAAGAACTATGGCTACACCTTC